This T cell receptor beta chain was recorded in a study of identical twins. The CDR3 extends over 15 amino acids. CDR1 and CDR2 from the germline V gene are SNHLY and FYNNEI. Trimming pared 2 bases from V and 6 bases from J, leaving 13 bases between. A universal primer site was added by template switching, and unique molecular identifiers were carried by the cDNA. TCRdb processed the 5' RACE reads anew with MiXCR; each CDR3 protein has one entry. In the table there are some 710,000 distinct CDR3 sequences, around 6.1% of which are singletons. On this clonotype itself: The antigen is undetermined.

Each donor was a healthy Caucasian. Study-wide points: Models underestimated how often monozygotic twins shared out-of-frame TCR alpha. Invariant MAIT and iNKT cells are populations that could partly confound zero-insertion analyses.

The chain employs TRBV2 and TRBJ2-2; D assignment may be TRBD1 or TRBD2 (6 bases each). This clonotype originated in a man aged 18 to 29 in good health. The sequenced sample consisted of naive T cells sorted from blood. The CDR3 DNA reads TGTGCCAGCAGTGAAAGGCCAGGGGAGGCCGGGGAGCTGTTTTTT. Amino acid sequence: CASSERPGEAGELFF.